Each of the 12 T cell receptor beta chains below was sequenced from the same sample in a study of metastatic and nonmetastatic thyroid tumors. Through MiXCR, TCRdb re-clonotyped the PCR reads. This table has some 18,000 clones, about 20% appearing once. Prior to thyroid surgery, none of the patients had received any treatment. The sequenced material came from tumor tissue. The origin of the receptors is a male donor with papillary thyroid cancer or a benign thyroid nodule (not recorded which). Some clones in this sample may be carry-over from other donors' samples.

This clone was seen repeatedly, ten times or more. The chain uses TRBV7-8 and TRBJ2-7; 9 bases are a match to TRBD1. In germline, CDR1 is SGHVS, CDR2 FQNEAQ. Losses at the gene ends were 1 base for V and 3 bases for J; bases not matched to a gene: 7. The CDR3 covers 16 residues. The CDR3 DNA reads TGTGCCAGCAGCTTAGGGACCGGGACAGGGAACTACGAGCAGTACTTC. Protein product: CASSLGTGTGNYEQYF.

This clone was recorded many times. The V call is TRBV24-1, the J call TRBJ2-1; D remains ambiguous. Germline V lookup: CDR1 KGHDR, CDR2 SFDVKD. Trimming stripped 4 bases from V and 9 bases from J, with 15 bases between. This CDR3 region has 14 residues. The CDR3 coding sequence is TGTGCCACCAGTGAGGGGATCGGAGTTAGTGAGCAGTTCTTC. Its translation is CATSEGIGVSEQFF.

This clone has at least ten counts. The rearrangement links TRBV10-2 to TRBJ2-5, with a possible D match to TRBD2 (6 bases). V was pared by 6 bases and J by 4 bases, with 9 bases between. There are 12 residues in the CDR3. Germline lookup yields CDR1 WSHSY and CDR2 SAAADI. This chain's CDR3 is CASSRDLETQYF. In nucleotides, the CDR3 is TGCGCCAGCAGCCGGGACTTAGAGACCCAGTACTTC.

The chain joins TRBV2 to TRBJ2-7, with 10 bases fitting TRBD2. Germline loops: CDR1 SNHLY, CDR2 FYNNEI. With 0 bases clipped from V and 1 base from J, the junction kept 15 bases outside the gene matches. The CDR3 contains 20 residues. CDR3 DNA sequence: TGTGCCAGCAGTGAAGCGCGTGGAACAAGCCAGCGGGGGGGTTCCTACGAGCAGTACTTC. It is translated as CASSEARGTSQRGGSYEQYF.

This clone was picked up many times. The chain uses TRBV5-4 and TRBJ2-2, with D possibly called TRBD1 or TRBD2 (5 bases each). CDR3 length: 15 amino acids. CDR1 SGHNT and CDR2 YYREEE come from the germline V gene (reference sequence). Trimming left V 3 bases short and J 1 base short, with 10 bases between. The CDR3 DNA reads as TGTGCCAGCAGCTCCGGGACGGGGAACACCGGGGAGCTGTTTTTT. It encodes CASSSGTGNTGELFF.

Comments on this clone: Being one base from a much bigger clone, this may be a read error. The CDR3 DNA is TGTGCCACCAGTGATTTGCTTTTTGATCAGCACCAGCATTTT. It is translated as CATSDLLFDQHQHF. The J gene is TRBJ1-5, the V gene TRBV24-1; D gene ambiguous. Germline CDR1 and CDR2: KGHDR and SFDVKD. The CDR3 has 14 amino acids.

The chain carries TRBV6-1 and TRBJ2-7, with a tentative D call TRBD2 (7 bases). Germline CDR1 MNHNS, CDR2 SASEGT. V was cut by 3 bases and J by 2 bases, with 17 bases left in between. The CDR3 is 16 residues long. CDR3 coding DNA: TGTGCCAGCAGTGACCCCAAGGGGGGGGCCGCCTACGAGCAGTACTTC. This translates into CASSDPKGGAAYEQYF.

V and J are TRBV11-2 and TRBJ2-7; 7 bases map to TRBD2. With V trimmed by 9 bases and J by 0 bases, 11 bases remained unmatched. There are 15 residues in the CDR3. CDR1 and CDR2 from the germline V gene are SGHAT and FQNNGV. CDR3 DNA sequence: TGTGCCAGTACTCCTAGCGGACTCTACTCCTACGAGCAGTACTTC. Translated: CASTPSGLYSYEQYF. Based on the CDR3 plus reference TRBV11-2 and TRBJ2-7, the full variable domain is EAGVAQSPRYKIIEKRQSVAFWCNPISGHATLYWYQQILGQGPKLLIQFQNNGVVDDSQLPKDRFSAERLKGVDSTLKIQPAKLEDSAVYLCASTPSGLYSYEQYFGPGTRLTVT.

In this sample, this clone turned up many times. The V call is TRBV19, the J call TRBJ1-5; D not certain. This CDR3 is built from 13 residues. Germline CDR1 LNHDA, CDR2 SQIVND (reference sequence). Trimming took 5 bases from V and 9 from J, leaving 14 bases between them. In nucleotides, the CDR3 is TGTGCCAGTAGTCCCCGTTCAAGTGGGCCCCAGCATTTT. It translates to CASSPRSSGPQHF.

In its sample, this clone was seen many times. V is TRBV10-3 and J is TRBJ2-3; 10 positions agree with TRBD2. This CDR3 has 16 residues. CDR1 and CDR2 (germline): ENHRY, SYGVKD. The ends lost 5 bases at V and 3 bases at J; junction bases unmatched: 8. CDR3 DNA: TGTGCCATCAGTCAACCTAGCGGGAGTGGGACAGATACGCAGTATTTT. Protein sequence: CAISQPSGSGTDTQYF.

This clone was detected only a few times. This may come from a read error, since a much larger clone is one base off. The chain couples TRBV30 to TRBJ1-1; D remains ambiguous. V lost 3 bases to trimming and J lost 2 bases, with 13 bases between them. Germline assignment: CDR1 GTSNPN and CDR2 SVGIG (reference sequence). The CDR3 is made up of 14 amino acids. CDR3 sequence (DNA): TGTGCCTGGAGCCGAGTGTGGGTTAACACTGAAGCTTTCTTT. Translating gives CAWSRVWVNTEAFF.

This clone showed up many times. V and J are TRBV7-9 and TRBJ1-2; 8 nucleotides line up with TRBD1. The CDR3 length is 18 residues. V lost 5 bases to trimming and J lost 5 bases; unmatched junction nucleotides: 19. Per germline, CDR1 SEHNR and CDR2 FQNEAQ (reference sequence). CDR3: CASSILTKPDRGHYGYTF. The CDR3 bases are TGTGCCAGCAGCATATTAACCAAGCCAGACAGGGGACATTATGGCTACACCTTC.